Each of the 26 T cell receptor beta chains below was sequenced from the same sample in a study of blood T cell repertoires in COVID-19 (dated by TCRdb to 2020 to 2021). Library preparation used the immunoSEQ multiplex PCR assay. TCRdb mirrors the immuneACCESS table, restricted to in-frame sequences. Some clones are absent from its copies; in checked studies, under half trace to an unresolved V gene, and the reason for the others is unknown. The sample table shows hundreds of thousands of clones, and around four fifths are seen once. About 20% of the sample goes to the ten largest clones. Material for sequencing was peripheral blood. The receptors derive from a man between 25 and 39 years old with active or convalescent COVID-19.

The CDR3 sequence: CASSRLDRVQRGAFF. For the CDR3, the DNA is TGTGCCAGCAGCCGACTCGACAGGGTTCAGAGGGGAGCTTTCTTT. The chain uses TRBV28 and TRBJ1-1; 7 bases match TRBD1. The CDR3 sequence is 15 residues long. Germline assignment: CDR1 MDHEN and CDR2 SYDVKM. V lost 6 bases to trimming and J lost 10 bases; unmatched junction nucleotides: 17.

J is TRBJ1-1 and V is TRBV30; 11 bases fit TRBD1. This CDR3 comprises 15 residues. From germline, CDR1 is GTSNPN and CDR2 SVGIG (reference sequence). J gave up 3 bases and V 5 bases, and 8 bases lay outside the gene matches. CDR3 coding DNA: TGTGCCTGGGCTCGGGGACAGGGGGACCACACTGAAGCTTTCTTT. This translates into CAWARGQGDHTEAFF.

This clone was seen only a few times. The CDR3, as DNA: TGCGCCAGCAGCTTGTTGGGGCAGACCCTCATGACCTCACCCCTCCACTTT. Encoded protein: CASSLLGQTLMTSPLHF. The chain uses TRBV5-1 and TRBJ1-6, with D perhaps matching TRBD1 (5 bases). The ends were cut back, 1 base at V and 10 bases at J, with 21 bases in the middle. There are 17 residues in the CDR3. Germline V gene sequence: CDR1 SGHRS, CDR2 YFSETQ.

The chain couples TRBV18 to TRBJ2-7; 13 nucleotides agree with TRBD2. This CDR3 spans 18 amino acids. The trim removed 4 bases at V and 2 bases at J, leaving 11 bases unmatched. Germline values: CDR1 KGHSH, CDR2 LQKENI. In DNA form, the CDR3 reads TGTGCCAGCTCACGGACTAGCGGGAGTGATTATCCCACCTACGAGCAGTACTTC. Translating gives CASSRTSGSDYPTYEQYF.

The V gene is TRBV7-2, the J gene TRBJ2-4; tentatively, D is TRBD1 (6 bases). The germline CDR1 and CDR2 sequences are SGHTA and FQGNSA. The CDR3 is 15 amino acids. With 3 bases removed from V and 5 bases from J, the gap between germline ends came to 14 bases. The CDR3 bases are TGTGCCAGCAGCTTGGTCCAGGGGAGCGAAAACATTCAGTACTTC. Translation gives CASSLVQGSENIQYF.

The genes are TRBV6-6 and TRBJ1-1, with TRBD1 identical over 8 bases. The junction had 7 bases not matched to a gene; V was cut back by 6 bases and J by 4 bases. The V gene's germline CDR1 is MNHNY and CDR2 SVGAGI (reference sequence). The CDR3 loop spans 14 amino acids. The CDR3 nucleotides read TGTGCCAGCAGGTTAAACAGGGGGTTCACTGAAGCTTTCTTT. Translation gives CASRLNRGFTEAFF.

This rearrangement joins TRBV4-1 to TRBJ1-1; TRBD1 agrees at 8 bases. Germline CDR1 is MGHRA and CDR2 is YSYEKL. V gave up 0 bases and J gave up 7 bases; unmatched junction bases: 4. The CDR3 length is 14 residues. Here the CDR3 reads CASSQDQGASEAFF. As DNA, the CDR3 is TGCGCCAGCAGCCAAGATCAGGGGGCCAGTGAAGCTTTCTTT.

In DNA form, the CDR3 reads TGTGCCAGCAGCCACCCATTCCCCGGTGGACACTCTGGAAACACCATATATTTT. This codes for CASSHPFPGGHSGNTIYF. The rearrangement links TRBV3-1 (or the pseudogene TRBV3-2) to TRBJ1-3; a possible D gene is TRBD1 (5 bases). This CDR3 spans 18 amino acids. The V and J ends lost 3 bases and 0 bases respectively, with 18 bases between them. Germline CDR1 is LGHDT and CDR2 is YNNKEL (reference sequence).

The genes are TRBV7-2 and TRBJ2-2; 9 positions match TRBD2. Germline V lookup: CDR1 SGHTA, CDR2 FQGNSA. This CDR3 spans 17 amino acids. V was clipped by 3 bases and J by 7 bases; unmatched bases: 12. The CDR3 loop is CASSFPLGGRANGELFF. CDR3 coding DNA: TGTGCCAGCAGCTTCCCCTTGGGCGGGAGGGCCAACGGGGAGCTGTTTTTT.

This clone was seen more than once but under ten times. The gene calls are TRBV30 and TRBJ1-5; 10 nucleotides line up with TRBD1. This CDR3 has 15 amino acids. Per the germline V gene, CDR1 is GTSNPN and CDR2 is SVGIG (reference sequence). Trimming at V came to 2 bases and at J to 1 base, leaving 2 bases not matched to a gene. The CDR3 coding sequence is TGTGCCTGGAGTCGACAGGGGGCAAGCAATCAGCCCCAGCATTTT. This encodes CAWSRQGASNQPQHF.

The chain employs TRBV19 and TRBJ2-5, with 7 positions matching TRBD1. Germline CDR1 and CDR2: LNHDA and SQIVND (reference sequence). V lost 9 bases, J lost 2 bases, and 12 bases stayed unmatched. The CDR3 contains 15 residues. The CDR3 bases are TGTGCCAGCCGCCGACAGGGCTGGGGTCAAGAGACCCAGTACTTC. Encoded protein: CASRRQGWGQETQYF.

V is TRBV5-1 and J is TRBJ1-1; 8 positions agree with TRBD1. V lost 5 bases and J lost 10; bases outside the gene matches: 13. This CDR3 region has 14 residues. Germline CDR1 reads SGHRS; CDR2 reads YFSETQ. CDR3 nucleotides: TGCGCCAGCAGACAAATGACAGGGGCAAAGGGAGCTTTCTTT. Its protein is CASRQMTGAKGAFF.

This chain uses TRBV30 with TRBJ1-1, with D unresolved. The CDR3 has 14 residues. The germline CDR1 and CDR2 sequences are GTSNPN and SVGIG (reference sequence). V dropped 0 bases and J dropped 2 bases, with 10 bases sitting between them. The CDR3 DNA follows: TGTGCCTGGAGTGTACTGGGAGCCAACACTGAAGCTTTCTTT. Its protein product is CAWSVLGANTEAFF. The whole variable domain, filled in from reference TRBV30 and TRBJ1-1, reads SQTIHQWPATLVQPVGSPLSLECTVEGTSNPNLYWYRQAAGRGLQLLFYSVGIGQISSEVPQNLSASRPQDRQFILSSKKLLLSDSGFYLCAWSVLGANTEAFFGQGTRLTVV.

This chain links TRBV7-6 with TRBJ1-1, with D tentatively TRBD1 (5 bases). The CDR3 length is 13 residues. Germline V lookup: CDR1 SGHVS, CDR2 FNYEAQ. Trimming removed 3 bases at V and 4 bases at J, with 9 bases between. CDR3: CASSLRRGTEAFF. CDR3 nucleotides: TGTGCCAGCAGCTTGAGGAGGGGCACTGAAGCTTTCTTT. The variable domain in full, completed from reference TRBV7-6 and TRBJ1-1, reads GAGVSQSPRYKVTKRGQDVALRCDPISGHVSLYWYRQALGQGPEFLTYFNYEAQQDKSGLPNDRFSAERPEGSISTLTIQRTEQRDSAMYRCASSLRRGTEAFFGQGTRLTVV.

This clone came up a few times. V is TRBV4-1 and J is TRBJ2-5; D is possibly TRBD2 (5 bases). Between the trimmed V and J ends, which lost 3 bases and 5 bases, there was a span of 13 bases. Germline lookup yields CDR1 MGHRA and CDR2 YSYEKL. This CDR3 has 14 amino acids. The CDR3 coding sequence is TGCGCCAGCAGCCAGATAGGGAGTCCGGAGACCCAGTACTTC. Translation gives CASSQIGSPETQYF.

The sample holds a few counts of this clone. This chain connects TRBV11-2 to TRBJ2-5; D is possibly TRBD2 (5 bases). This CDR3 has 15 amino acids. Per germline, CDR1 SGHAT and CDR2 FQNNGV. V was clipped by 0 bases and J by 7 bases, with 15 bases between them. The CDR3 loop reads CASSLDPTGLGTQYF. DNA of the CDR3: TGTGCCAGCAGCTTAGATCCGACGGGGTTGGGGACCCAGTACTTC.

The chain uses TRBV27 and TRBJ2-7; a weak D match, TRBD2 (5 bases). The CDR3 runs to 15 residues. In germline, CDR1 is MNHEY, CDR2 SMNVEV (reference sequence). Trimming took off 5 bases at V and 2 bases at J, with 16 bases between the two ends. CDR3 amino acids: CASSPSAGRTYEQYF. The CDR3 coding sequence is TGTGCCAGCAGTCCCAGCGCGGGCCGGACCTACGAGCAGTACTTC.

V is TRBV19 and J is TRBJ1-6; 7 bases line up with TRBD1. The length of the CDR3 is 14 residues. Germline lookup yields CDR1 LNHDA and CDR2 SQIVND (reference sequence). V lost 10 bases to trimming and J lost 10 bases; unmatched junction nucleotides: 13. CDR3 amino acids: CATSVRDRGSPLHF. In DNA, the CDR3 is TGTGCCACTAGCGTCCGGGACAGAGGCTCACCCCTCCACTTT.

The V call is TRBV6-5, the J call TRBJ1-6; possible D gene TRBD1, 5 bases. Germline-derived CDR1 and CDR2 are MNHEY and SVGAGI. Trimming stripped 5 bases from V and 8 bases from J, with 10 bases between. The CDR3 consists of 13 residues. In DNA, the CDR3 is TGTGCCAGCAGTATACTCAGGGATTCACCCCTCCACTTT. This encodes CASSILRDSPLHF.

The V and J genes are TRBV11-3 and TRBJ2-5, with 8 positions matching TRBD1. V lost 4 bases, J lost 5 bases, and 3 bases stayed unmatched. The germline CDR1 and CDR2 sequences are SGHNT and YENEEA. This CDR3 region has 13 residues. As DNA, the CDR3 is TGTGCCAGCAGCTCAGGGGGCCGGGAGACCCAGTACTTC. Its protein is CASSSGGRETQYF.

V and J are TRBV29-1 and TRBJ1-5; D call uncertain. Trimming cost V 7 bases and J 3 bases, with 13 bases left between them. This CDR3 comprises 13 residues. Germline V gene data show CDR1 as SQVTM and CDR2 as ANQGSEA. The CDR3 loop is CSAVDSPNQPQHF. CDR3 DNA sequence: TGCAGCGCTGTGGACTCCCCCAATCAGCCCCAGCATTTT.

This chain connects TRBV2 to TRBJ2-1; D perhaps matches TRBD2 (6 bases). This CDR3 region has 13 residues. Germline V lookup: CDR1 SNHLY, CDR2 FYNNEI. V gave up 4 bases and J gave up 9 bases, with 13 bases separating them. The CDR3 is CASSVAGRGEQFF. The CDR3 coding sequence is TGTGCCAGCAGTGTTGCCGGGAGAGGTGAGCAGTTCTTC.

This chain joins TRBV7-9 and TRBJ1-4; maybe TRBD1 (6 bases). The germline V gene has CDR1 SEHNR and CDR2 FQNEAQ (reference sequence). The CDR3 runs to 15 residues. Trimming cost V 5 bases and J 0 bases, with 10 bases left between them. The CDR3 loop is CASSPGQTTNEKLFF. CDR3 bases: TGTGCCAGCAGCCCAGGACAGACAACTAATGAAAAACTGTTTTTT.

The chain has TRBV14 and TRBJ1-4, with 7 bases aligning to TRBD1. CDR1 SGHDN and CDR2 FVKESK come from the germline V gene. J gave up 0 bases and V 2 bases, and 12 bases lay outside the gene matches. The CDR3 covers 19 residues. For the CDR3, the DNA is TGTGCCAGCAGCCAACAAGGGGGCACGGGGCGCCCAACTAATGAAAAACTGTTTTTT. This translates into CASSQQGGTGRPTNEKLFF.

V is TRBV29-1 and J is TRBJ1-2; TRBD1 might be the D (5 bases). The germline V and J ends were trimmed by 5 bases and 5 bases, with 6 bases remaining between them. The CDR3 runs 10 residues. Germline CDR1 reads SQVTM; CDR2 reads ANQGSEA. CDR3 nucleotides: TGCAGCGTTCAGGGATATGGCTACACCTTC. Amino acids: CSVQGYGYTF.

The table lists this clone with a count of one. V and J are TRBV28 and TRBJ2-1; TRBD2 agrees at 14 bases. The CDR3 has 16 residues. V gave up 6 bases and J gave up 3 bases; unmatched junction bases: 4. Germline V lookup: CDR1 MDHEN, CDR2 SYDVKM. In DNA form, the CDR3 reads TGTGCCAGCAGCGAGGGACTAGCGGGGGTCTACAATGAGCAGTTCTTC. Translated, it gives CASSEGLAGVYNEQFF.